This entry lists 20 T cell receptor beta chains sequenced from one sample in a study of T cells in Graves' hyperthyroidism and ophthalmopathy. The investigators amplified TCR beta CDR3 regions from RNA transcripts. First-round RT-PCR with HTBI primers amplified the TCR CDR3 region. A single record per CDR3 protein comes from TCRdb applying MiXCR to the multiplex PCR reads. The sample records about 700,000 distinct CDR3 sequences, around 15% being singletons. Sequencing was carried out using blood. These TCRs come from a woman between 18 and 29 years old with Graves' hyperthyroidism.

This clonotype occurred many times. The gene calls are TRBV5-1 and TRBJ1-1, with D perhaps TRBD1 (5 bases). The CDR3 is 14 residues long. In germline, CDR1 is SGHRS, CDR2 YFSETQ. Trimming cost V 1 base and J 10 bases, with 17 bases left between them. The CDR3 here is CASSLFDSTLGAFF. The CDR3 DNA sequence: TGCGCCAGCAGCTTGTTCGACAGCACGTTAGGAGCTTTCTTT.

The chain couples TRBV15 to TRBJ2-1; D is ambiguous. The CDR3 sequence is 16 residues long. Per the germline V gene, CDR1 is LNHNV and CDR2 is YYDKDF (reference sequence). The V and J ends lost 3 bases and 4 bases respectively, with 16 bases between them. The chain's CDR3 is CATSSLQADVYNEQFF. The DNA of the CDR3 is TGTGCCACCAGCAGTTTGCAGGCAGATGTTTACAATGAGCAGTTCTTC.

This clonotype was seen ten or more times. This chain links TRBV4-1 with TRBJ1-5, with TRBD1 matching over 8 bases. V was pared by 1 base and J by 6 bases, with 5 bases of the junction left unmatched. The CDR3 length is 15 residues. Germline loops: CDR1 MGHRA, CDR2 YSYEKL. The CDR3 DNA follows: TGCGCCAGCAGCCAAGTTTGGACAGGGCTTCAGCCCCAGCATTTT. Translating gives CASSQVWTGLQPQHF.

Many counts were recorded for this clonotype. The chain links TRBV2 to TRBJ1-6, with D unclear. Trimming stripped 4 bases from V and 0 bases from J, with 7 bases between. The CDR3 extends over 15 amino acids. Germline lookup yields CDR1 SNHLY and CDR2 FYNNEI. CDR3 amino acids: CASSAIDSYNSPLHF. CDR3 sequence (DNA): TGTGCCAGCAGTGCAATAGACTCCTATAATTCACCCCTCCACTTT.

Ten or more counts support this clonotype. This chain uses TRBV7-3 with TRBJ2-1, with D hard to call. CDR1 and CDR2 (germline): SGHTA, FQGTGA. V gave up 5 bases and J gave up 2 bases, with 13 bases separating them. The CDR3 is 15 amino acids. For the CDR3, the DNA is TGTGCCAGCAGCCTACTACCGGCTACCTACAATGAGCAGTTCTTC. Translated, it gives CASSLLPATYNEQFF.

This clonotype was observed at least ten times. The V gene is TRBV12-3 or TRBV12-4, the J gene TRBJ1-2; D may be TRBD1 (5 bases). The CDR3 contains 14 residues. With 7 bases removed from V and 8 bases from J, the gap between germline ends came to 20 bases. The CDR3 spells CASTLRAGDAGYTF. Written as DNA, the CDR3 is TGTGCCAGCACCCTACGAGCTGGGGACGCCGGCTACACCTTC.

The chain joins TRBV20-1 to TRBJ2-7; D gene ambiguous. CDR1 and CDR2 from the germline V gene are DFQATT and SNEGSKA (reference sequence). CDR3 length: 11 residues. Trimming stripped 4 bases from V and 4 bases from J, with 8 bases between. The CDR3 coding sequence is TGCAGTGCTATTACTGGGTACGAGCAGTACTTC. It encodes CSAITGYEQYF.

The sample holds many counts of this clonotype. The chain is built from TRBV28 and TRBJ1-1; no definite D call. The germline gives CDR1 MDHEN, CDR2 SYDVKM. V lost 5 bases, J lost 1 base, and 8 bases lay in between. The CDR3 covers 13 residues. The chain's CDR3 is CASSGPENTEAFF. The CDR3 region has the DNA TGTGCCAGCAGTGGGCCGGAGAACACTGAAGCTTTCTTT. Full variable domain (outside the CDR3, taken from reference TRBV28 and TRBJ1-1): DVKVTQSSRYLVKRTGEKVFLECVQDMDHENMFWYRQDPGLGLRLIYFSYDVKMKEKGDIPEGYSVSREKKERFSLILESASTNQTSMYLCASSGPENTEAFFGQGTRLTVV.

This chain uses TRBV7-2 with TRBJ2-3; D is unclear. Germline loops: CDR1 SGHTA, CDR2 FQGNSA. CDR3 length: 14 amino acids. Trimming stripped 8 bases from V and 3 bases from J, with 15 bases between. CDR3 in DNA: TGTGCCAGCCGCCGTCCGGGTCGTACAGATACGCAGTATTTT. As protein: CASRRPGRTDTQYF.

This clonotype was seen only a few times. The V call is TRBV6-5, the J call TRBJ1-5; D is possibly TRBD1 (6 bases). Germline V gene lookup returns CDR1 MNHEY and CDR2 SVGAGI. Trimming left V 0 bases short and J 1 base short, with 13 bases between. The CDR3 sequence is 17 residues long. The CDR3 spells CASSYSFTGGSNQPQHF. In DNA, the CDR3 is TGTGCCAGCAGTTACTCGTTCACTGGGGGCAGCAATCAGCCCCAGCATTTT.

V gene TRBV4-1 combines with J gene TRBJ2-6; D uncertain. The CDR3 totals 16 residues. From germline, CDR1 is MGHRA and CDR2 YSYEKL. Trimming pared 0 bases from V and 4 bases from J, leaving 10 bases between. The CDR3 protein is CASSQEGRLGANVLTF. In DNA form, the CDR3 reads TGCGCCAGCAGCCAAGAAGGGCGGCTAGGGGCCAACGTCCTGACTTTC.

V is TRBV5-1 and J is TRBJ2-7; the D is unclear. Trimming shortened V by 0 bases and J by 7 bases, and 14 bases separated the two germline ends. The CDR3 spans 14 residues. Germline V gives CDR1 SGHRS, CDR2 YFSETQ. CDR3 protein: CASSLEQNLREQYF. CDR3 nucleotides: TGCGCCAGCAGCTTGGAACAGAACCTTCGGGAGCAGTACTTC.

J is TRBJ2-1 and V is TRBV9, with 11 nucleotides matching TRBD2. CDR1 is SGDLS, CDR2 YYNGEE, per germline. CDR3 length: 15 amino acids. Trimming cost V 3 bases and J 8 bases; bases outside gene matches: 7. CDR3 sequence: CASSATSGSPHEQFF. CDR3 in DNA: TGTGCCAGCAGCGCCACTAGCGGGAGCCCCCATGAGCAGTTCTTC.

J is TRBJ1-5 and V is TRBV24-1; no definite D call. Germline CDR1 KGHDR, CDR2 SFDVKD. The CDR3 extends over 16 amino acids. V shed 5 bases and J shed 4 bases, with 17 bases lying between them. The CDR3 loop is CATSAAAAVENQPQHF. CDR3 DNA sequence: TGTGCCACCAGTGCCGCGGCCGCGGTGGAAAATCAGCCCCAGCATTTT.

This clonotype was detected ten times or more. J is TRBJ2-2 and V is TRBV30, with D hard to call. V was trimmed by 4 bases and J by 6 bases, leaving 6 bases between them. Germline V gives CDR1 GTSNPN, CDR2 SVGIG (reference sequence). The CDR3 spans 11 residues. In DNA, the CDR3 is TGTGCCTGGATATGGTCCGGGGAGCTGTTTTTT. This translates into CAWIWSGELFF. Together with reference TRBV30 and TRBJ2-2, the CDR3 gives the full variable domain: SQTIHQWPATLVQPVGSPLSLECTVEGTSNPNLYWYRQAAGRGLQLLFYSVGIGQISSEVPQNLSASRPQDRQFILSSKKLLLSDSGFYLCAWIWSGELFFGEGSRLTVL.

The chain has TRBV7-8 and TRBJ2-3; 9 nucleotides match TRBD1. V dropped 5 bases and J dropped 1; count of bases not matched to a gene: 10. There are 17 residues in the CDR3. Germline CDR1 SGHVS, CDR2 FQNEAQ. In DNA form, the CDR3 reads TGTGCCAGCAGCAGAAACGAACAGGGGGCCGGCACAGATACGCAGTATTTT. Protein: CASSRNEQGAGTDTQYF.

This clonotype showed up many times. Here the CDR3 DNA reads TGTGCCAGCAGCCCAGTAGACGGTCACTACAATGAGCAGTTCTTC. Protein sequence: CASSPVDGHYNEQFF. V is TRBV6-2 or TRBV6-3 and J is TRBJ2-1, with no clear D. The germline V and J ends were trimmed by 6 bases and 3 bases, with 15 bases remaining between them. Germline V gives CDR1 MNHEY, CDR2 SVGEGT. The CDR3 is made up of 15 amino acids.

In this sample, this clonotype turned up many times. The chain combines TRBV19 with TRBJ2-1, with 7 nucleotides matching TRBD2. Germline V lookup: CDR1 LNHDA, CDR2 SQIVND (reference sequence). V shed 1 base and J 0 bases; nucleotides not matched to a gene: 12. The CDR3 has 19 residues. The CDR3 loop is CASSIGLAALTSSYNEQFF. CDR3 DNA: TGTGCCAGTAGTATAGGGCTAGCGGCACTTACGAGCTCCTACAATGAGCAGTTCTTC. Variable domain in full (rest from reference TRBV19 and TRBJ2-1): DGGITQSPKYLFRKEGQNVTLSCEQNLNHDAMYWYRQDPGQGLRLIYYSQIVNDFQKGDIAEGYSVSREKKESFPLTVTSAQKNPTAFYLCASSIGLAALTSSYNEQFFGPGTRLTVL.

In the case of this clonotype: A much larger clonotype is one base distant, so this may be a read error. The chain employs TRBV20-1 and TRBJ2-7; maybe TRBD2 (5 bases). The DNA matches TRBJ2-1 better at its end, which makes the J call doubtful. The CDR3 is made up of 12 amino acids. The germline V gene encodes CDR1 DFQATT and CDR2 SNEGSKA (reference sequence). CDR3 nucleotides: TGCAGTGCTACCGGGATCTCCTACGAGCAGTTCTTC. Amino acid sequence: CSATGISYEQFF.

The chain links TRBV7-2 to TRBJ1-2; a possible D gene is TRBD1 (5 bases). This CDR3 has 15 amino acids. Trimming cost V 5 bases and J 3 bases, with 16 bases left between them. CDR1 is SGHTA and CDR2 is FQGNSA in the germline V gene. The CDR3 DNA is TGTGCCAGCAGCCCCTACAGGCGGGGCCACTATGGCTACACCTTC. Translated: CASSPYRRGHYGYTF.